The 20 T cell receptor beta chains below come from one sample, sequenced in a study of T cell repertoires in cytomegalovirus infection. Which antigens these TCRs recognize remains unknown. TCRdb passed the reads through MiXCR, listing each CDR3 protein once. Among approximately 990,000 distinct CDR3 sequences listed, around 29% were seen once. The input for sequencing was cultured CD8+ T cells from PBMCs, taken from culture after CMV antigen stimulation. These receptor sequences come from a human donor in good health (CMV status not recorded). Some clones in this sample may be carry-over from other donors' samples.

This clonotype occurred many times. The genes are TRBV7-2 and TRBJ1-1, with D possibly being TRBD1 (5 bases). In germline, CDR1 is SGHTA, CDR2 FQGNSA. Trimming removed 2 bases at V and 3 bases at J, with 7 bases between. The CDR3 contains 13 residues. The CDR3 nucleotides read TGTGCCAGCAGCTTACGGGGGGACACTGAAGCTTTCTTT. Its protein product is CASSLRGDTEAFF.

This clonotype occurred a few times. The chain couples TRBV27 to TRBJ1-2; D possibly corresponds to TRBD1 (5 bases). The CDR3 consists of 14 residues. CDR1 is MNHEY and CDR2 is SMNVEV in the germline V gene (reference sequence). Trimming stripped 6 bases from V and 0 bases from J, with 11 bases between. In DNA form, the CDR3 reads TGTGCCAGCAGCTTCGGGGGTCCTAACTATGGCTACACCTTC. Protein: CASSFGGPNYGYTF.

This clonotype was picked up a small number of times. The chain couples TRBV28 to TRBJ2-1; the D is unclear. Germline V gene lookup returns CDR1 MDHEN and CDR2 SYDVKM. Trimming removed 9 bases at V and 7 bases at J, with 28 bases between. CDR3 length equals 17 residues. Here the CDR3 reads CASSVNPPVVGKNEQFF. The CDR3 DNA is TGTGCCAGTTCCGTAAACCCCCCCGTGGTCGGAAAGAATGAGCAGTTCTTC.

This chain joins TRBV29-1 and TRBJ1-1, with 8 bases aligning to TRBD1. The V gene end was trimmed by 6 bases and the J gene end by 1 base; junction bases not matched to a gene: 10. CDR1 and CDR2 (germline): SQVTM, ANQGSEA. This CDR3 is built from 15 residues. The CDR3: CSVLGRGRGNTEAFF. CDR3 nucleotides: TGCAGCGTCCTCGGCAGGGGGCGAGGGAACACTGAAGCTTTCTTT.

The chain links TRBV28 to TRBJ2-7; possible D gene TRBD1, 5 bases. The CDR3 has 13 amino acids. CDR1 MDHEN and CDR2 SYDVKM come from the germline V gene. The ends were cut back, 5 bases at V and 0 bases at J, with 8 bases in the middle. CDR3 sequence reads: CASSADSSYEQYV. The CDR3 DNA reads TGTGCCAGCAGTGCTGACAGCTCCTACGAGCAGTACGTC.

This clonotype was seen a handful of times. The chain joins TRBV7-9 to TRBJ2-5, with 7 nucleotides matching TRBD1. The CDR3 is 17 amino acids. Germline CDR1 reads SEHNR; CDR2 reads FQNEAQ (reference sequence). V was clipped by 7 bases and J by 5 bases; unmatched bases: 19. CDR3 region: CASTSQGQGVPRETQYF. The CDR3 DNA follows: TGTGCCAGCACCTCCCAGGGGCAGGGGGTACCCCGGGAGACCCAGTACTTC. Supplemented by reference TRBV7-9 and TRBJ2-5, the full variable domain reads DTGVSQNPRHKITKRGQNVTFRCDPISEHNRLYWYRQTLGQGPEFLTYFQNEAQLEKSRLLSDRFSAERPKGSFSTLEIQRTEQGDSAMYLCASTSQGQGVPRETQYFGPGTRLLVL.

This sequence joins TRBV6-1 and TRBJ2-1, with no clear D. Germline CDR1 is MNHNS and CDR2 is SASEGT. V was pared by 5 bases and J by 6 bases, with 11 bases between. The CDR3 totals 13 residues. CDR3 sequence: CASSKKGGNEQFF. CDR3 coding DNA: TGTGCCAGCAGTAAAAAGGGCGGCAATGAGCAGTTCTTC.

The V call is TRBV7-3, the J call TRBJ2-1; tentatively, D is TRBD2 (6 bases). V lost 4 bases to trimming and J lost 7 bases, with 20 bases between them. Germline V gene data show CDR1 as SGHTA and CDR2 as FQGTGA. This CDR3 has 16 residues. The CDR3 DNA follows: TGTGCCAGCAGCTATATTTCTGGGGGACTGGGGAATGAGCAGTTCTTC. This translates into CASSYISGGLGNEQFF. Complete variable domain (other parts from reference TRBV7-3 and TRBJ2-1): GAGVSQTPSNKVTEKGKYVELRCDPISGHTALYWYRQSLGQGPEFLIYFQGTGAADDSGLPNDRFFAVRPEGSVSTLKIQRTERGDSAVYLCASSYISGGLGNEQFFGPGTRLTVL.

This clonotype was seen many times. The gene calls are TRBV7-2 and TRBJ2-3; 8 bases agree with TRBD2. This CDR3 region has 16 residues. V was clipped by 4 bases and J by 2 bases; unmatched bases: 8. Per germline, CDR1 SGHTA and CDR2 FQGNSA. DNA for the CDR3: TGTGCCAGCAGCTCCGAGCGGGGGCCAATCACAGATACGCAGTATTTT. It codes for CASSSERGPITDTQYF.

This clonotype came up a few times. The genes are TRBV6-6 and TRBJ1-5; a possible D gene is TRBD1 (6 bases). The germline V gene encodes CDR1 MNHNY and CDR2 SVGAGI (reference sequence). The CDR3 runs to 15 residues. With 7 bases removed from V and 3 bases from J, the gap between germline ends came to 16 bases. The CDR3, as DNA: TGTGCCAGCAAGGAGGACAGACCTTACAATCAGCCCCAGCATTTT. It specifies CASKEDRPYNQPQHF.

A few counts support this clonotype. DNA of the CDR3: TGTGCCAGCACCCAGGGACAGAGAAGCACAGATACGCAGTATTTT. Translated: CASTQGQRSTDTQYF. The gene calls are TRBV28 and TRBJ2-3, with 7 nucleotides matching TRBD1. The CDR3 runs to 15 residues. Germline V CDR1 and CDR2: MDHEN, SYDVKM. V shed 7 bases, J shed 0 bases, and the junction held 7 bases outside the gene matches. The variable domain in full, with the rest retrieved from reference TRBV28 and TRBJ2-3, is DVKVTQSSRYLVKRTGEKVFLECVQDMDHENMFWYRQDPGLGLRLIYFSYDVKMKEKGDIPEGYSVSREKKERFSLILESASTNQTSMYLCASTQGQRSTDTQYFGPGTRLTVL.

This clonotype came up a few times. The CDR3: CASSARVGTGKNGANTGELFF. CDR3 nucleotide sequence: TGTGCCAGCAGCGCCCGCGTCGGGACAGGGAAAAACGGCGCGAACACCGGGGAGCTGTTTTTT. This chain joins TRBV11-3 and TRBJ2-2; TRBD1 agrees at 9 bases. This CDR3 is built from 21 residues. The germline CDR1 and CDR2 sequences are SGHNT and YENEEA. J gave up 0 bases and V 5 bases, and 19 bases lay outside the gene matches.

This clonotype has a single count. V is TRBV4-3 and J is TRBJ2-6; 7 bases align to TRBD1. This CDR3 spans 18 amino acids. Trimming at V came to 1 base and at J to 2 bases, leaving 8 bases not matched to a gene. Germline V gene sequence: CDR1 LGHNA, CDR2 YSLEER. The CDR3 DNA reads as TGCGCCAGCAGCCAAGGCGTACTAACAGGGGCTGGGGCCAACGTCCTGACTTTC. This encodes CASSQGVLTGAGANVLTF.

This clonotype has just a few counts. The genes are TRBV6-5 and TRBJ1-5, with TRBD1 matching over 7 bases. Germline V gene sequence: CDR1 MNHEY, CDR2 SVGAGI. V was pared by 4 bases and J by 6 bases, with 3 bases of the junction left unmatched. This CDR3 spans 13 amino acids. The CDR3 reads CASSSRGSQPQHF. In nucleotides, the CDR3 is TGTGCCAGCAGTTCCAGGGGGAGTCAGCCCCAGCATTTT.

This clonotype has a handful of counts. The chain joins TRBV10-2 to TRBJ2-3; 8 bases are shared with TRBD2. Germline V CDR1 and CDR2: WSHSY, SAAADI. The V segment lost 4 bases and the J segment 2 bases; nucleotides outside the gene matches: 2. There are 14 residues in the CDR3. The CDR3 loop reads CASSVSGDTDTQYF. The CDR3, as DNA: TGCGCCAGCAGTGTTAGCGGGGACACAGATACGCAGTATTTT.

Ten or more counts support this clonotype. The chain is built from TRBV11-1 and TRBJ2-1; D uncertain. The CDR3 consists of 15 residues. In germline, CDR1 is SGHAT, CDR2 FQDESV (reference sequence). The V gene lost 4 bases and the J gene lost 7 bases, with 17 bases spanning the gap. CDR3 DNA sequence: TGTGCCAGCAGCTCCTTTGACCAACTCAGGAATGAGCAGTTCTTC. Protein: CASSSFDQLRNEQFF.

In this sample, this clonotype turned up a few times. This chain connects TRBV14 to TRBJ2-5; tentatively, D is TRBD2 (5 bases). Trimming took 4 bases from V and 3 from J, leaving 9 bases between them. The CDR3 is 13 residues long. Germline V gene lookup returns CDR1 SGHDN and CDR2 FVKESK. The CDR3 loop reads CASSPWGEETQYF. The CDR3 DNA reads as TGTGCCAGCAGCCCTTGGGGAGAAGAGACCCAGTACTTC.

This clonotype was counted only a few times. In nucleotides, the CDR3 is TGTGCCAGCAGTGGCCTAGCGGGGGGGAGCTCCTACAATGAGCAGTTCTTC. Translating it yields CASSGLAGGSSYNEQFF. The rearrangement joins TRBV27 to TRBJ2-1; the match to TRBD2 covers 12 bases. Trimming took 5 bases from V and 0 from J; bases not matched to a gene: 5. Germline V gene sequence: CDR1 MNHEY, CDR2 SMNVEV (reference sequence). The CDR3 runs to 17 residues.

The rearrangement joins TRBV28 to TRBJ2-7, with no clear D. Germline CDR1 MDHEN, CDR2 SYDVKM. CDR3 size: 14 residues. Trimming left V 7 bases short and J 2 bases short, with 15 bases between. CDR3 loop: CASTHLGSTYEQYV. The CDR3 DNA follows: TGTGCCAGCACCCATTTGGGATCTACCTACGAGCAGTACGTC.

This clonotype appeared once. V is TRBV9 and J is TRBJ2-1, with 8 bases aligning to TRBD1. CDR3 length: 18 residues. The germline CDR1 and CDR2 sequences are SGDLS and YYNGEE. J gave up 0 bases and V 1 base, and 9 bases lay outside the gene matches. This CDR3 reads CASSVNPRDRSSYNEQFF. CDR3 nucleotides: TGTGCCAGCAGCGTAAACCCCAGGGACAGGAGCTCCTACAATGAGCAGTTCTTC.